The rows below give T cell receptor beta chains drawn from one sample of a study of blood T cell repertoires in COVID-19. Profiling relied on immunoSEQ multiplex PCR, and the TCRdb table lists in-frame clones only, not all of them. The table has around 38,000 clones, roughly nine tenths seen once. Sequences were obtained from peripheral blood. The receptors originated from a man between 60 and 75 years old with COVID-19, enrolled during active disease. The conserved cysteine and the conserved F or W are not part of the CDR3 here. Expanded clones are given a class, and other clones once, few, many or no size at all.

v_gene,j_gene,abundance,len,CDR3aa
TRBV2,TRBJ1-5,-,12,ASSVQGMGQPQH
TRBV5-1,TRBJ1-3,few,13,ASSQGGTGGNTIY
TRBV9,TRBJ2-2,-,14,ASSGRQGSVTGELF
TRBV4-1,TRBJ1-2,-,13,ASSQAGTGGWGYT
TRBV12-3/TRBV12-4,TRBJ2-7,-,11,ASSLAQEEEQY
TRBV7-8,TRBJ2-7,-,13,ASSSDLGAGYEQY
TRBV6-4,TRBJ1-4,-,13,ASSVLGGTNEKLF
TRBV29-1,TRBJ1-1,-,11,SVVRGQGGEAF
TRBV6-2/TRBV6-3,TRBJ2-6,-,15,ASSYGPDNSGANVLT
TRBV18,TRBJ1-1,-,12,ASSPQTGNTEAF
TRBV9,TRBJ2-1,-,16,ASSVGLAGVRRVNEQF
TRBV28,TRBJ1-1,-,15,ASSFISGTGLSTEAF
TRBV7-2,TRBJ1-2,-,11,ASTKPGYYGYT
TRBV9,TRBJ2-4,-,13,ASSPQAGIENIQY
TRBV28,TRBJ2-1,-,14,ASSLSPLSSYNEQF
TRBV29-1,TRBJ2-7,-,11,SVARAERGEQY
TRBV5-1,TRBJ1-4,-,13,ASSFTGTGDEKLF
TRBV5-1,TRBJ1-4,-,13,ASSLRGGRDEKLF
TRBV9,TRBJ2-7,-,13,ASSVEQGASYEQY
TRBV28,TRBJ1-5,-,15,ASSSPRRTAENQPQH
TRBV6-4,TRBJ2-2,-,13,ASSEWPGGTGELF
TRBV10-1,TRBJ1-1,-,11,ASSGQENTEAF